Presented here are 21 T cell receptor beta chains from one specimen sequenced in a study of early T cells in non-severe SARS-CoV-2 infection. Each CDR3 protein is one row after TCRdb ran MiXCR on the 5' RACE reads. The data show about 110,000 distinct CDR3 sequences, with about 12% seen just once and less than 4.5% held by the top ten. This sample comprised whole blood, obtained at baseline. The receptors derive from an adult who was a healthcare worker with PCR-confirmed SARS-CoV-2 infection or an uninfected control (not recorded which).

The chain is built from TRBV7-9 and TRBJ2-5, with D perhaps matching TRBD1 (6 bases). Trimming removed 4 bases at V and 1 base at J, with 16 bases between. This CDR3 has 16 residues. The germline V gene has CDR1 SEHNR and CDR2 FQNEAQ (reference sequence). CDR3 region: CASSSSGTRFQETQYF. The CDR3 DNA follows: TGTGCCAGCAGCTCTTCCGGGACACGATTCCAAGAGACCCAGTACTTC. The full variable domain, completed using reference TRBV7-9 and TRBJ2-5, is DTGVSQNPRHKITKRGQNVTFRCDPISEHNRLYWYRQTLGQGPEFLTYFQNEAQLEKSRLLSDRFSAERPKGSFSTLEIQRTEQGDSAMYLCASSSSGTRFQETQYFGPGTRLLVL.

The CDR3 DNA reads as TGCAGTGCTGGGGTCGAAAAACTGTTTTTT. This translates into CSAGVEKLFF. The chain has TRBV20-1 and TRBJ1-4; D is ambiguous. In germline, CDR1 is DFQATT, CDR2 SNEGSKA (reference sequence). Trimming stripped 5 bases from V and 8 bases from J, with 6 bases between. This CDR3 region has 10 residues.

This clonotype was counted many times. The CDR3 bases are TGTGCCTGGAGCCTACAGATGAACACTGAAGCTTTCTTT. Translating it yields CAWSLQMNTEAFF. The V and J genes are TRBV30 and TRBJ1-1; D gene unclear. With 3 bases removed from V and 0 bases from J, the gap between germline ends came to 8 bases. CDR3 size: 13 residues. CDR1 GTSNPN and CDR2 SVGIG come from the germline V gene (reference sequence). Combining the CDR3 with reference TRBV30 and TRBJ1-1 gives the whole variable domain SQTIHQWPATLVQPVGSPLSLECTVEGTSNPNLYWYRQAAGRGLQLLFYSVGIGQISSEVPQNLSASRPQDRQFILSSKKLLLSDSGFYLCAWSLQMNTEAFFGQGTRLTVV.

This clonotype was observed a few times. This chain uses TRBV6-5 with TRBJ2-7; 7 bases match TRBD2. CDR1 and CDR2 (germline): MNHEY, SVGAGI. V was pared by 0 bases and J by 2 bases, with 7 bases of the junction left unmatched. CDR3 length: 16 amino acids. CDR3 residues: CASSYSAGETAYEQYF. In DNA form, the CDR3 reads TGTGCCAGCAGTTACTCCGCGGGAGAGACCGCCTACGAGCAGTACTTC.

The V call is TRBV7-2, the J call TRBJ2-1, with 7 positions matching TRBD1. The CDR3 spans 16 residues. Germline CDR1 and CDR2: SGHTA and FQGNSA. V shed 5 bases and J 4 bases; nucleotides not matched to a gene: 11. CDR3 DNA sequence: TGTGCCAGCAGCCCCCCGACAGGGAGAAGTTACAATGAGCAGTTCTTC. Translating it yields CASSPPTGRSYNEQFF.

V and J are TRBV18 and TRBJ2-7; D perhaps matches TRBD2 (5 bases). The germline V and J ends were trimmed by 3 bases and 6 bases, with 15 bases remaining between them. This CDR3 has 14 residues. Germline-derived CDR1 and CDR2 are KGHSH and LQKENI. CDR3 bases: TGTGCCAGCTCACCGGCAGGAGGAGGATTCGAGCAGTACTTC. It yields the protein CASSPAGGGFEQYF.

The rearrangement links TRBV12-3 or TRBV12-4 to TRBJ2-4, with unresolved D. V was cut by 3 bases and J by 0 bases, with 9 bases left in between. The CDR3 spans 15 residues. In DNA form, the CDR3 reads TGTGCCAGCAGTTTCAGAGATCTAGCCAAAAACATTCAGTACTTC. Amino acid sequence: CASSFRDLAKNIQYF.

The chain employs TRBV27 and TRBJ2-6; no definite D call. This CDR3 spans 17 amino acids. Germline assignment: CDR1 MNHEY and CDR2 SMNVEV (reference sequence). The V end lost 5 bases, the J end lost 2 bases, and 16 bases lay between the germline ends. The CDR3 DNA reads as TGTGCCAGCAGTCCTAATTTTCGGCTTACTGGGGCCAACGTCCTGACTTTC. This codes for CASSPNFRLTGANVLTF.

This clonotype was seen just once. Since a much larger clone is just one base distant, this may be a read error. The rearrangement uses TRBV5-1 and TRBJ2-2, with D unclear. CDR1 and CDR2 from the germline V gene are SGHRS and YFSETQ. This CDR3 has 15 amino acids. The V and J ends lost 0 bases and 1 base respectively, with 7 bases between them. Written as DNA, the CDR3 is TGCGCCAGCAGCTTGGTTCGATTGAACACCGGGGAGCTGTTTTTT. Translated: CASSLVRLNTGELFF. Full variable domain (missing parts from reference TRBV5-1 and TRBJ2-2): KAGVTQTPRYLIKTRGQQVTLSCSPISGHRSVSWYQQTPGQGLQFLFEYFSETQRNKGNFPGRFSGRQFSNSRSEMNVSTLELGDSALYLCASSLVRLNTGELFFGEGSRLTVL.

The table lists this clonotype with a few counts. V is TRBV9 and J is TRBJ2-5, with TRBD1 matching over 8 bases. Trimming took 2 bases from V and 3 from J; bases not matched to a gene: 6. CDR1 and CDR2 (germline): SGDLS, YYNGEE. CDR3 size: 15 residues. DNA for the CDR3: TGTGCCAGCAGCGTGCAGGGGGCGAAGGAAGAGACCCAGTACTTC. Translation gives CASSVQGAKEETQYF. Full variable domain (remainder filled in from reference TRBV9 and TRBJ2-5): DSGVTQTPKHLITATGQRVTLRCSPRSGDLSVYWYQQSLDQGLQFLIQYYNGEERAKGNILERFSAQQFPDLHSELNLSSLELGDSALYFCASSVQGAKEETQYFGPGTRLLVL.

This clonotype has a handful of counts. The chain combines TRBV4-1 with TRBJ2-2; D might be TRBD2 (5 bases). Trimming cost V 3 bases and J 4 bases, with 12 bases left between them. The V gene's germline CDR1 is MGHRA and CDR2 YSYEKL. The CDR3 is 15 residues long. In DNA, the CDR3 is TGCGCCAGCAGCCACCTAGAGCGGCCCACCGGGGAGCTGTTTTTT. Translation: CASSHLERPTGELFF.

This clonotype was seen at least ten times. The chain has TRBV20-1 and TRBJ1-1, with no clear D. Germline V gives CDR1 DFQATT, CDR2 SNEGSKA (reference sequence). This CDR3 is built from 14 residues. Trimming removed 3 bases from V and 2 bases from J, with 13 bases in between. The CDR3 sequence: CSARLQTVNTEAFF. The CDR3 DNA is TGCAGTGCTAGGTTGCAGACGGTTAACACTGAAGCTTTCTTT.

This clonotype has just a few counts. V is TRBV12-3 or TRBV12-4 and J is TRBJ1-6; 9 bases are a match to TRBD1. This CDR3 contains 17 residues. J lost 3 bases, V lost 3 bases, and 6 bases had no gene match. DNA for the CDR3: TGTGCCAGCAGTTTGGCCGGGACAGGGAACTATAATTCACCCCTCCACTTT. Protein sequence: CASSLAGTGNYNSPLHF.

The chain combines TRBV15 with TRBJ2-7; D call uncertain. The germline CDR1 and CDR2 sequences are LNHNV and YYDKDF (reference sequence). V lost 2 bases to trimming and J lost 2 bases, with 7 bases between them. The CDR3 loop spans 13 amino acids. This CDR3 is CATSRQAPYEQYF. CDR3 nucleotide sequence: TGTGCCACCAGCAGACAGGCGCCCTACGAGCAGTACTTC. Variable domain in full (rest from reference TRBV15 and TRBJ2-7): DAMVIQNPRYQVTQFGKPVTLSCSQTLNHNVMYWYQQKSSQAPKLLFHYYDKDFNNEADTPDNFQSRRPNTSFCFLDIRSPGLGDTAMYLCATSRQAPYEQYFGPGTRLTVT.

This clonotype was counted many times. The CDR3, as DNA: TGTGCCAGCACGGGACAGGGGGCGGATGCGAATGAAAAACTGTTTTTT. It yields the protein CASTGQGADANEKLFF. The rearrangement joins TRBV7-8 to TRBJ1-4; 12 bases line up with TRBD1. CDR3 length: 16 residues. Germline V lookup: CDR1 SGHVS, CDR2 FQNEAQ. Losses at the gene ends were 7 bases for V and 5 bases for J; bases not matched to a gene: 8. The entire variable domain, with the rest obtained from reference TRBV7-8 and TRBJ1-4, is as follows: GAGVSQSPRYKVAKRGQDVALRCDPISGHVSLFWYQQALGQGPEFLTYFQNEAQLDKSGLPSDRFFAERPEGSVSTLKIQRTQQEDSAVYLCASTGQGADANEKLFFGSGTQLSVL.

The genes are TRBV5-1 and TRBJ2-7; tentative D call: TRBD2 (5 bases). Trimming removed 0 bases from V and 7 bases from J, with 11 bases in between. The CDR3 spans 13 residues. Per the germline V gene, CDR1 is SGHRS and CDR2 is YFSETQ. The CDR3 DNA sequence: TGCGCCAGCAGCTTGGGCGTTCCGGGGGAGCAGTACTTC. Amino acids: CASSLGVPGEQYF.

This clonotype was recorded at least ten times. The V gene is TRBV7-9, the J gene TRBJ1-4, with D possibly TRBD1 on 6 matching bases. The CDR3 length is 13 residues. Per the germline V gene, CDR1 is SEHNR and CDR2 is FQNEAQ (reference sequence). V gave up 11 bases and J gave up 8 bases, with 18 bases separating them. The CDR3 coding sequence is TGTGCCGGTAACAGGGAAAACGGGGAAAAACTGTTTTTT. Amino acids: CAGNRENGEKLFF.

This clonotype showed up just a few times. The chain joins TRBV30 to TRBJ2-3; D gene uncertain. The germline V gene encodes CDR1 GTSNPN and CDR2 SVGIG (reference sequence). CDR3 length equals 14 residues. Trimming left V 0 bases short and J 2 bases short, with 9 bases between. This chain's CDR3 is CAWSVLTFTDTQYF. CDR3 DNA: TGTGCCTGGAGTGTACTGACCTTCACAGATACGCAGTATTTT.

The V call is TRBV20-1, the J call TRBJ2-3; unclear D gene. Trimming left V 5 bases short and J 1 base short, with 13 bases between. The germline CDR1 and CDR2 sequences are DFQATT and SNEGSKA (reference sequence). The CDR3 is 14 residues long. As DNA, the CDR3 is TGCAGTGCTCCCCGGCGGCTTGGCACAGATACGCAGTATTTT. Its protein product is CSAPRRLGTDTQYF.

The chain employs TRBV7-3 and TRBJ2-3, with 8 bases lining up with TRBD1. From germline, CDR1 is SGHTA and CDR2 FQGTGA. The CDR3 sequence is 14 residues long. Trimming cost V 5 bases and J 1 base; bases outside gene matches: 2. DNA of the CDR3: TGTGCCAGCAGCCCGGACAGGGGCACAGATACGCAGTATTTT. Translating gives CASSPDRGTDTQYF.

V usage is TRBV9 and J usage is TRBJ1-2, with TRBD1 matching over 8 bases. V was clipped by 3 bases and J by 4 bases; unmatched bases: 2. The CDR3 has 13 amino acids. The germline V gene has CDR1 SGDLS and CDR2 YYNGEE. CDR3 loop: CASSGTGSYGYTF. The DNA for the CDR3 is TGTGCCAGCAGCGGGACAGGGTCCTATGGCTACACCTTC. Full variable domain (rest looked up from reference TRBV9 and TRBJ1-2): DSGVTQTPKHLITATGQRVTLRCSPRSGDLSVYWYQQSLDQGLQFLIQYYNGEERAKGNILERFSAQQFPDLHSELNLSSLELGDSALYFCASSGTGSYGYTFGSGTRLTVV.